The 32 T cell receptor beta chains below were found in one sample sequenced in a study of high-grade serous ovarian cancer treatment subgroups. The tumor samples were collected prior to definitive surgery or chemotherapy. Measured with immunoSEQ multiplex PCR; TCRdb has only the in-frame clones, and not every one. The sample records about 5,800 clones, 55% to 75% being singletons. The sample taken for sequencing was tumor tissue. These receptors originate from a human donor with high-grade serous ovarian cancer.

The J gene is TRBJ2-1, the V gene TRBV7-2; D call uncertain. CDR3 length: 13 amino acids. Germline V lookup: CDR1 SGHTA, CDR2 FQGNSA. With 1 base removed from V and 12 bases from J, the gap between germline ends came to 13 bases. CDR3 nucleotide sequence: TGTGCCAGCAGCTTAGAGGCCGAGAAATCGCAGTTCTTC. This gives the protein CASSLEAEKSQFF.

The CDR3 region is CASSSRLAGGQEQFF. For the CDR3, the DNA is TGTGCCAGCAGTTCGCGTCTAGCGGGGGGGCAGGAGCAGTTCTTC. V is TRBV6-5 and J is TRBJ2-1; the match to TRBD2 covers 12 bases. Germline V lookup: CDR1 MNHEY, CDR2 SVGAGI. The trim removed 4 bases at V and 10 bases at J, leaving 8 bases unmatched. The length of the CDR3 is 15 residues.

The rearrangement links TRBV4-3 to TRBJ1-3; 12 bases line up with TRBD1. Germline CDR1 reads LGHNA; CDR2 reads YSLEER. With 4 bases clipped from V and 2 bases from J, the junction kept 6 bases outside the gene matches. The CDR3 sequence is 17 residues long. The CDR3 sequence is CASSRRGQGAPGNTIYF. The CDR3 nucleotides read TGCGCCAGCAGCCGAAGGGGACAGGGGGCACCTGGAAACACCATATATTTT.

The chain carries TRBV25-1 and TRBJ1-1; D may be TRBD1 (5 bases). CDR3 size: 13 residues. Trimming shortened V by 3 bases and J by 6 bases, and 11 bases separated the two germline ends. Per the germline V gene, CDR1 is MGHDK and CDR2 is SYGVNS. CDR3 coding DNA: TGTGCCAGCAGTGATCTCGGGGGACCTGAAGCTTTCTTT. Its translation is CASSDLGGPEAFF.

Only a few counts were recorded for this clone. The chain combines TRBV18 with TRBJ1-2; the D gene is possibly TRBD1 (5 bases). Germline V CDR1 and CDR2: KGHSH, LQKENI. The CDR3 runs 15 residues. V dropped 3 bases and J dropped 2 bases, with 13 bases sitting between them. The CDR3 protein is CASSPDRGRNYGYTF. The CDR3, as DNA: TGTGCCAGCTCACCTGACCGGGGCCGGAACTATGGCTACACCTTC.

The V and J genes are TRBV18 and TRBJ1-5, with 11 nucleotides matching TRBD1. CDR3 length: 15 residues. V lost 3 bases and J lost 4; bases outside the gene matches: 2. Germline CDR1 reads KGHSH; CDR2 reads LQKENI. CDR3 region: CASSPGTGGNQPQHF. CDR3 DNA: TGTGCCAGCTCACCCGGGACAGGGGGGAATCAGCCCCAGCATTTT.

The chain recombines TRBV11-2 with TRBJ2-1; TRBD1 matches at 7 bases. This CDR3 has 14 amino acids. CDR1 SGHAT and CDR2 FQNNGV come from the germline V gene. Trimming removed 5 bases from V and 12 bases from J; junction bases left unmatched: 13. The chain's CDR3 is CASSILGQVLGQFF. Written as DNA, the CDR3 is TGTGCCAGCAGCATCTTAGGACAGGTACTTGGGCAGTTCTTC.

This chain links TRBV27 with TRBJ2-3; 8 bases line up with TRBD2. Germline trimming cut 5 bases from V and 5 bases from J; bases unmatched to any gene: 15. CDR1 and CDR2 from the germline V gene are MNHEY and SMNVEV (reference sequence). The CDR3 has 17 amino acids. The CDR3 DNA reads TGTGCCAGCAGTCCACGTTCCGCGGGGGGAGCGGAAGATACGCAGTATTTT. Residues: CASSPRSAGGAEDTQYF.

The chain recombines TRBV7-2 with TRBJ1-5, with a possible D match to TRBD1 (6 bases). The CDR3 totals 16 residues. V was cut by 5 bases and J by 2 bases, with 16 bases left in between. From germline, CDR1 is SGHTA and CDR2 FQGNSA. CDR3 sequence (DNA): TGTGCCAGCAGCACCCAGGGACAAGGGGGCAATCAGCCCCAGCATTTT. It encodes CASSTQGQGGNQPQHF.

This clone was seen once. The sample carries other DNA sequences with the same CDR3. The V gene is TRBV5-4, the J gene TRBJ2-2; 8 nucleotides align to TRBD1. V lost 4 bases to trimming and J lost 6 bases; unmatched junction nucleotides: 11. This CDR3 is 16 amino acids long. Germline loops: CDR1 SGHNT, CDR2 YYREEE (reference sequence). The DNA for the CDR3 is TGTGCCAGCAGCACTCCTCCAGGGGGCGCCGCCGGGGAGCTGTTTTTT. Translated: CASSTPPGGAAGELFF.

The V call is TRBV6-6, the J call TRBJ1-3; D is possibly TRBD1 (5 bases). V was pared by 8 bases and J by 4 bases, with 15 bases between. Germline V gene data show CDR1 as MNHNY and CDR2 as SVGAGI (reference sequence). CDR3 length: 14 amino acids. The CDR3 sequence: CASAQAGTGNTIYF. The CDR3 DNA reads as TGTGCCAGCGCCCAAGCAGGGACGGGAAACACCATATATTTT.

V gene TRBV5-4 combines with J gene TRBJ1-1; D is unclear. The germline CDR1 and CDR2 sequences are SGHNT and YYREEE (reference sequence). The V gene lost 0 bases and the J gene lost 5 bases, with 5 bases spanning the gap. The CDR3 covers 12 residues. The CDR3 region has the DNA TGTGCCAGCAGCTTGGAGGCTACTGAAGCTTTCTTT. Protein product: CASSLEATEAFF.

This chain uses TRBV29-1 with TRBJ2-7; D tentatively reads TRBD1 or TRBD2 (7 bases each). Germline values: CDR1 SQVTM, CDR2 ANQGSEA. This CDR3 is 15 amino acids long. Trimming stripped 5 bases from V and 3 bases from J, with 20 bases between. The DNA for the CDR3 is TGCAGCGTTTTAGGGGGGGTGGGGGACAGCTACGAGCAGTACTTC. Its translation: CSVLGGVGDSYEQYF.

The chain couples TRBV28 to TRBJ2-5; no clear D gene. CDR1 MDHEN and CDR2 SYDVKM come from the germline V gene. This CDR3 has 12 amino acids. The ends were cut back, 10 bases at V and 5 bases at J, with 14 bases in the middle. The CDR3, as DNA: TGTGCCACCTCGCTTTACAAGGAGACCCAGTACTTC. Encoded protein: CATSLYKETQYF.

The V and J genes are TRBV7-2 and TRBJ2-3; D remains ambiguous. Trimming shortened V by 2 bases and J by 6 bases, and 12 bases separated the two germline ends. CDR1 is SGHTA, CDR2 FQGNSA, per germline. The CDR3 spans 14 residues. CDR3: CASSLYWGGDTQYF. The CDR3 DNA is TGTGCCAGCAGCTTATATTGGGGTGGGGATACGCAGTATTTT.

Within the sample, this clone is large (0.1 to 1%). J is TRBJ1-1 and V is TRBV6-5, with D tentatively TRBD1 (5 bases). Germline V gene data show CDR1 as MNHEY and CDR2 as SVGAGI. Trimming left V 7 bases short and J 6 bases short, with 15 bases between. This CDR3 region has 13 residues. The CDR3 loop is CASIMQGSAEAFF. CDR3 coding DNA: TGTGCCAGCATAATGCAGGGTAGCGCTGAAGCTTTCTTT.

The CDR3 protein is CASSRRQDGGSGELFF. For the CDR3, the DNA is TGTGCCAGCAGCCGTAGACAAGACGGAGGGTCCGGGGAGCTGTTTTTT. This chain uses TRBV7-2 with TRBJ2-2; D possibly corresponds to TRBD2 (6 bases). The length of the CDR3 is 16 residues. Germline assignment: CDR1 SGHTA and CDR2 FQGNSA. With 5 bases removed from V and 6 bases from J, the gap between germline ends came to 19 bases.

The chain carries TRBV11-3 and TRBJ2-1, with D perhaps matching TRBD1 or TRBD2 (6 bases each). The CDR3 has 20 amino acids. Deletions cut 1 base from V and 8 bases from J, with 30 bases between. Germline V CDR1 and CDR2: SGHNT, YENEEA. In DNA form, the CDR3 reads TGTGCCAGCAGCTTAGGAGTTCTGGGGGGCCCTCCCGCTTTACAGGATGAGCAGTTCTTC. Translated, it gives CASSLGVLGGPPALQDEQFF.

The table lists this clone with a few counts. This chain links TRBV14 with TRBJ1-1; D uncertain. The CDR3 extends over 14 amino acids. Trimming stripped 4 bases from V and 4 bases from J, with 13 bases between. CDR1 is SGHDN and CDR2 is FVKESK in the germline V gene. The CDR3 reads CASSPYREATEAFF. For the CDR3, the DNA is TGTGCCAGCAGCCCCTATCGCGAGGCCACTGAAGCTTTCTTT. Full variable domain (outside the CDR3, taken from reference TRBV14 and TRBJ1-1): EAGVTQFPSHSVIEKGQTVTLRCDPISGHDNLYWYRRVMGKEIKFLLHFVKESKQDESGMPNNRFLAERTGGTYSTLKVQPAELEDSGVYFCASSPYREATEAFFGQGTRLTVV.

Concerning this clone: Other DNA sequences in the same sample also yield this CDR3. The genes are TRBV10-3 and TRBJ1-3; D is undetermined. In germline, CDR1 is ENHRY, CDR2 SYGVKD. The germline V and J ends were trimmed by 10 bases and 0 bases, with 13 bases remaining between them. The CDR3 extends over 14 amino acids. The CDR3 DNA reads as TGTGCCACGGGAGGAGGGAACTCTGGAAACACCATATATTTT. The encoded protein is CATGGGNSGNTIYF.

This clone was seen a few times. The V call is TRBV5-1, the J call TRBJ1-5; 7 bases line up with TRBD1. Germline assignment: CDR1 SGHRS and CDR2 YFSETQ. The CDR3 has 14 amino acids. Losses at the gene ends were 0 bases for V and 5 bases for J; bases not matched to a gene: 2. CDR3 amino acids: CASSLGQGDQPQHF. DNA of the CDR3: TGCGCCAGCAGCTTGGGGCAGGGGGATCAGCCCCAGCATTTT. Variable domain in full (rest from reference TRBV5-1 and TRBJ1-5): KAGVTQTPRYLIKTRGQQVTLSCSPISGHRSVSWYQQTPGQGLQFLFEYFSETQRNKGNFPGRFSGRQFSNSRSEMNVSTLELGDSALYLCASSLGQGDQPQHFGDGTRLSIL.

The V call is TRBV28, the J call TRBJ2-2; TRBD1 matches at 11 bases. The germline V gene has CDR1 MDHEN and CDR2 SYDVKM. V was clipped by 6 bases and J by 5 bases; unmatched bases: 11. This CDR3 region has 17 residues. The CDR3 DNA reads as TGTGCCAGCAGGTCCCAAGGGGACAGGGGGGAAACCGGGGAGCTGTTTTTT. This encodes CASRSQGDRGETGELFF. The full variable domain, its missing parts supplied by reference TRBV28 and TRBJ2-2, is DVKVTQSSRYLVKRTGEKVFLECVQDMDHENMFWYRQDPGLGLRLIYFSYDVKMKEKGDIPEGYSVSREKKERFSLILESASTNQTSMYLCASRSQGDRGETGELFFGEGSRLTVL.

This chain uses TRBV7-9 with TRBJ2-7; 9 positions agree with TRBD1. This CDR3 region has 14 residues. V lost 2 bases and J lost 6; bases outside the gene matches: 5. Germline CDR1 reads SEHNR; CDR2 reads FQNEAQ (reference sequence). CDR3 loop: CASSLMGQGTEQYF. DNA of the CDR3: TGTGCCAGCAGCTTAATGGGACAGGGTACCGAGCAGTACTTC.

The rearrangement uses TRBV21-1 and TRBJ2-2; no check of the table's D call, TRBD2, against the DNA was made. TRBV21-1 is classified as a pseudogene. The CDR3 covers 18 residues. CDR3 protein: CASSKMLAGDLNTGELFF. CDR3 coding DNA: TGTGCCAGCAGCAAGATGCTAGCGGGGGACCTGAACACCGGGGAGCTGTTTTTT.

This clone was observed once. This rearrangement joins TRBV19 to TRBJ1-2; D is ambiguous. Trimming shortened V by 4 bases and J by 7 bases, and 4 bases separated the two germline ends. Germline CDR1 and CDR2: LNHDA and SQIVND (reference sequence). The CDR3 length is 10 residues. The CDR3 region is CASSSVGYTF. The CDR3 region has the DNA TGTGCCAGTAGTAGCGTTGGCTACACCTTC.

The chain uses TRBV10-3 and TRBJ2-3; D not resolved. The germline V and J ends were trimmed by 8 bases and 5 bases, with 5 bases remaining between them. From germline, CDR1 is ENHRY and CDR2 SYGVKD. The CDR3 runs to 10 residues. CDR3 sequence (DNA): TGTGCCATCGGGGTAGATACGCAGTATTTT. Protein sequence: CAIGVDTQYF.

The gene calls are TRBV18 and TRBJ2-3; TRBD2 matches at 7 bases. CDR1 is KGHSH, CDR2 LQKENI, per germline. Trimming took 5 bases from V and 4 from J; bases not matched to a gene: 9. This CDR3 is 15 amino acids long. CDR3 residues: CASSGTIAGADTQYF. CDR3 coding DNA: TGTGCCAGCTCAGGGACTATTGCCGGAGCAGATACGCAGTATTTT.

The table lists this clone with a few counts. V and J are TRBV5-1 and TRBJ1-2; D is unclear. The V gene's germline CDR1 is SGHRS and CDR2 YFSETQ. Deletions cut 2 bases from V and 6 bases from J, with 14 bases between. CDR3 length equals 14 residues. CDR3 sequence reads: CASSFPENRDGYTF. CDR3 in DNA: TGCGCCAGCAGCTTCCCCGAAAACCGAGATGGCTACACCTTC.

This sequence joins TRBV6-5 and TRBJ1-4; no clear D. This CDR3 spans 14 amino acids. From germline, CDR1 is MNHEY and CDR2 SVGAGI. Trimming pared 9 bases from V and 4 bases from J, leaving 15 bases between. CDR3 in amino acids: CASKLTADNEKLFF. For the CDR3, the DNA is TGTGCCAGTAAACTGACGGCGGATAATGAAAAACTGTTTTTT.

In its sample, this clone was seen a few times. This chain uses TRBV28 with TRBJ2-1, with no clear D. CDR3 length: 13 amino acids. Germline-derived CDR1 and CDR2 are MDHEN and SYDVKM. Trimming removed 2 bases from V and 6 bases from J, with 8 bases in between. CDR3 protein: CASSLTVINEQFF. CDR3 in DNA: TGTGCCAGCAGTTTAACCGTGATCAATGAGCAGTTCTTC.

This chain joins TRBV5-1 and TRBJ1-1; D is perhaps TRBD1 (6 bases). V was pared by 1 base and J by 0 bases, with 7 bases between. This CDR3 has 14 amino acids. Germline loops: CDR1 SGHRS, CDR2 YFSETQ. CDR3 in DNA: TGCGCCAGCAGCTTGCAGGGGATGAACACTGAAGCTTTCTTT. Translating gives CASSLQGMNTEAFF. The complete variable domain, with remaining parts taken from reference TRBV5-1 and TRBJ1-1, reads KAGVTQTPRYLIKTRGQQVTLSCSPISGHRSVSWYQQTPGQGLQFLFEYFSETQRNKGNFPGRFSGRQFSNSRSEMNVSTLELGDSALYLCASSLQGMNTEAFFGQGTRLTVV.

As DNA, the CDR3 is TGTGCCAGCAGTGTTCAGGGGGCGTATAACACTGAAGCTTTCTTT. Its protein is CASSVQGAYNTEAFF. The rearrangement links TRBV2 to TRBJ1-1; 8 nucleotides align to TRBD1. The length of the CDR3 is 15 residues. J was trimmed by 2 bases and V by 4 bases; bases with no gene match: 6. CDR1 and CDR2 from the germline V gene are SNHLY and FYNNEI.